This entry lists 27 T cell receptor beta chains sequenced from one sample in a study of immune reconstitution after stem cell transplant in scleroderma. MiXCR, applied by TCRdb to the RT-PCR reads, yields one record per CDR3 protein. The sample lists 1,500 to 2,000 distinct CDR3 sequences, approximately 16% occurring once. Sampling was done before or after autologous hematopoietic stem cell transplantation (not recorded which). The receptors come from a female donor with systemic sclerosis.

This clonotype is classed as medium-sized. The gene calls are TRBV20-1 and TRBJ2-1; TRBD1 or TRBD2 may be the D gene (5 bases each). V gave up 3 bases and J gave up 12 bases, with 18 bases separating them. The germline V gene encodes CDR1 DFQATT and CDR2 SNEGSKA (reference sequence). The CDR3 loop spans 13 amino acids. The CDR3 sequence is CSASFQGDLGQFF. The CDR3, as DNA: TGCAGTGCTAGTTTTCAGGGAGATTTGGGGCAGTTCTTC.

This clonotype is medium-sized by share. This sequence joins TRBV10-3 and TRBJ1-3, with D uncertain. Trimming cost V 8 bases and J 4 bases, with 3 bases left between them. CDR3 length: 10 amino acids. The germline gives CDR1 ENHRY, CDR2 SYGVKD. CDR3 sequence reads: CAIWGNTIYF. The CDR3 nucleotides read TGTGCCATCTGGGGAAACACCATATATTTT.

A few counts support this clonotype. The chain uses TRBV7-2 and TRBJ2-1, with 10 bases fitting TRBD1. V dropped 1 base and J dropped 9; count of bases not matched to a gene: 9. The germline CDR1 and CDR2 sequences are SGHTA and FQGNSA. CDR3 length: 16 amino acids. The CDR3 loop is CASSLGLGQGRGEQFF. The CDR3, as DNA: TGTGCCAGCAGCTTAGGTCTGGGACAGGGGAGAGGTGAGCAGTTCTTC.

The CDR3: CASSPGTKGGEQYF. Here the CDR3 DNA reads TGCGCCAGCAGCCCAGGGACTAAAGGCGGCGAGCAGTACTTC. The chain recombines TRBV5-1 with TRBJ2-7, with 7 positions matching TRBD2. This CDR3 comprises 14 residues. Germline assignment: CDR1 SGHRS and CDR2 YFSETQ. With V trimmed by 4 bases and J by 6 bases, 10 bases remained unmatched. Together with reference TRBV5-1 and TRBJ2-7, the CDR3 gives the full variable domain: KAGVTQTPRYLIKTRGQQVTLSCSPISGHRSVSWYQQTPGQGLQFLFEYFSETQRNKGNFPGRFSGRQFSNSRSEMNVSTLELGDSALYLCASSPGTKGGEQYFGPGTRLTVT.

This clonotype is judged medium-sized (0.01 to 0.1%). This sequence joins TRBV2 and TRBJ2-1; TRBD2 matches at 8 bases. The CDR3 totals 14 residues. Germline assignment: CDR1 SNHLY and CDR2 FYNNEI. The ends lost 6 bases at V and 5 bases at J; junction bases unmatched: 6. For the CDR3, the DNA is TGTGCCAGCAGCCTTGGACTAGCTAACAATGAGCAGTTCTTC. This codes for CASSLGLANNEQFF. Supplemented by reference TRBV2 and TRBJ2-1, the full variable domain reads EPEVTQTPSHQVTQMGQEVILRCVPISNHLYFYWYRQILGQKVEFLVSFYNNEISEKSEIFDDQFSVERPDGSNFTLKIRSTKLEDSAMYFCASSLGLANNEQFFGPGTRLTVL.

The rearrangement joins TRBV6-2 or TRBV6-3 to TRBJ2-1; 7 nucleotides agree with TRBD2. The germline gives CDR1 MNHEY, CDR2 SVGEGT. J gave up 5 bases and V 5 bases, and 9 bases lay outside the gene matches. The CDR3 contains 15 residues. The CDR3: CASSPTLRGDNEQFF. CDR3 nucleotides: TGTGCCAGCAGTCCCACCCTACGGGGGGACAATGAGCAGTTCTTC.

This clonotype is judged medium-sized. V gene TRBV10-2 combines with J gene TRBJ2-1; the D is unclear. In germline, CDR1 is WSHSY, CDR2 SAAADI. There are 11 residues in the CDR3. Between the trimmed V and J ends, which lost 8 bases and 7 bases, there was a span of 9 bases. CDR3 bases: TGCGCCAGCGGTGCTGGGAATGAGCAGTTCTTC. It encodes CASGAGNEQFF.

V usage is TRBV20-1 and J usage is TRBJ1-4, with a possible D match to TRBD1 (5 bases). Germline V CDR1 and CDR2: DFQATT, SNEGSKA (reference sequence). V gave up 5 bases and J gave up 7 bases, with 11 bases separating them. The CDR3 runs 12 residues. CDR3 amino acids: CSADTGGEKLFF. The CDR3 nucleotides are TGCAGTGCTGATACAGGCGGTGAAAAACTGTTTTTT.

By sample fraction, this clonotype is large (0.1 to 1%). This rearrangement joins TRBV7-2 to TRBJ1-1, with D perhaps TRBD1 (5 bases). CDR1 is SGHTA and CDR2 is FQGNSA in the germline V gene. The V gene lost 2 bases and the J gene lost 5 bases, with 15 bases spanning the gap. The CDR3 runs to 15 residues. The CDR3 protein is CASSLTQGIGTEAFF. DNA of the CDR3: TGTGCCAGCAGCTTAACCCAGGGAATTGGGACTGAAGCTTTCTTT. Based on the CDR3 plus reference TRBV7-2 and TRBJ1-1, the full variable domain is GAGVSQSPSNKVTEKGKDVELRCDPISGHTALYWYRQSLGQGLEFLIYFQGNSAPDKSGLPSDRFSAERTGGSVSTLTIQRTQQEDSAVYLCASSLTQGIGTEAFFGQGTRLTVV.

This clonotype was recorded at least ten times. The chain joins TRBV7-9 to TRBJ1-1, with 8 bases aligning to TRBD1. J lost 3 bases, V lost 7 bases, and 7 bases had no gene match. Germline V gives CDR1 SEHNR, CDR2 FQNEAQ (reference sequence). The CDR3 is 14 amino acids. CDR3 bases: TGTGCCAGCATGGACAGGGAGCGGCACACTGAAGCTTTCTTT. Its translation is CASMDRERHTEAFF.

By proportion, this clonotype is medium-sized. The gene calls are TRBV12-3 or TRBV12-4 and TRBJ1-1, with no clear D. The V and J ends lost 2 bases and 0 bases respectively, with 13 bases between them. The CDR3 is 16 residues long. The CDR3 loop is CASSLLGTPMNTEAFF. For the CDR3, the DNA is TGTGCCAGCAGTTTACTAGGAACACCCATGAACACTGAAGCTTTCTTT.

The chain has TRBV6-2 or TRBV6-3 and TRBJ2-7; D unclear. The CDR3 loop spans 13 amino acids. Trimming removed 4 bases from V and 0 bases from J, with 7 bases in between. Germline-derived CDR1 and CDR2 are MNHEY and SVGEGT. CDR3 nucleotides: TGTGCCAGCAGTTGGCCAAGCTCCTACGAGCAGTACTTC. Amino acid sequence: CASSWPSSYEQYF.

By frequency in the sample, this clonotype is medium-sized (0.01 to 0.1%). This chain joins TRBV14 and TRBJ1-1; unclear D gene. The CDR3 is made up of 14 amino acids. Germline CDR1 and CDR2: SGHDN and FVKESK. Deletions cut 0 bases from V and 7 bases from J, with 12 bases between. CDR3 sequence (DNA): TGTGCCAGCAGCCAAGATTTCCGCGCGGATGAAGCTTTCTTT. It specifies CASSQDFRADEAFF.

This chain uses TRBV29-1 with TRBJ2-7, with no clear D. Trimming removed 2 bases from V and 4 bases from J, with 6 bases in between. This CDR3 has 11 amino acids. Germline values: CDR1 SQVTM, CDR2 ANQGSEA. The DNA for the CDR3 is TGCAGCGTTGAACTAGAGTACGAGCAGTACTTC. It yields the protein CSVELEYEQYF.

By share of the sample, this clonotype is medium-sized. The V and J genes are TRBV27 and TRBJ2-1, with TRBD2 as a possible D gene (5 bases). The CDR3 spans 13 residues. Per the germline V gene, CDR1 is MNHEY and CDR2 is SMNVEV (reference sequence). Between the trimmed V and J ends, which lost 5 bases and 8 bases, there was a span of 13 bases. This CDR3 is CASSPTAEDEQFF. In DNA, the CDR3 is TGTGCCAGCAGTCCAACCGCGGAGGATGAGCAGTTCTTC.

In its sample, this clonotype is large. This chain links TRBV7-7 with TRBJ2-1, with a tentative D call TRBD2 (7 bases). The CDR3 loop spans 15 amino acids. Germline CDR1 and CDR2: SSHAT and FNYEAQ (reference sequence). Trimming pared 8 bases from V and 0 bases from J, leaving 14 bases between. The chain's CDR3 is CASSGGLSSYNEQFF. Here the CDR3 DNA reads TGTGCCAGCTCGGGGGGCCTGAGCTCCTACAATGAGCAGTTCTTC. The full variable domain, its missing parts supplied by reference TRBV7-7 and TRBJ2-1, is GAGVSQSPRYKVTKRGQDVTLRCDPISSHATLYWYQQALGQGPEFLTYFNYEAQPDKSGLPSDRFSAERPEGSISTLTIQRTEQRDSAMYRCASSGGLSSYNEQFFGPGTRLTVL.

In the case of this clonotype: Its ends do not fully match the called genes, so a read error is possible. The genes are TRBV4-1 and TRBJ1-2, with D perhaps TRBD1 (6 bases). The V gene's germline CDR1 is MGHRA and CDR2 YSYEKL. There are 16 residues in the CDR3. The CDR3 reads CASSPPTGRSNYGYSF. In nucleotides, the CDR3 is TGCGCCAGCAGCCCTCCGACAGGCCGCTCTAACTATGGCTACTCCTTC.

By share, this clonotype ranks as medium-sized. The V call is TRBV6-6, the J call TRBJ2-3; D may be TRBD2 (7 bases). V lost 6 bases and J lost 7, with 14 bases in between. The CDR3 runs 13 residues. Germline V lookup: CDR1 MNHNY, CDR2 SVGAGI (reference sequence). The CDR3 nucleotides are TGTGCCAGCAGCCAGAGGGGGGGGCATACGCAGTATTTT. It is translated as CASSQRGGHTQYF.

The J gene is TRBJ2-1, the V gene TRBV6-1; 11 nucleotides align to TRBD2. The CDR3 contains 16 residues. The V gene's germline CDR1 is MNHNS and CDR2 SASEGT. Germline trimming cut 5 bases from V and 8 bases from J; bases unmatched to any gene: 11. The CDR3 DNA sequence: TGTGCCAGCAGTACGCAGACTAGCGGGATTGACGATGAGCAGTTCTTC. It encodes CASSTQTSGIDDEQFF.

This clonotype was observed a few times. The rearrangement uses TRBV6-6 and TRBJ2-3; TRBD1 agrees at 9 bases. CDR1 is MNHNY, CDR2 SVGAGI, per germline (reference sequence). The CDR3 loop spans 12 amino acids. Germline trimming cut 6 bases from V and 10 bases from J; bases unmatched to any gene: 5. The CDR3, as DNA: TGTGCCAGCAGAAAGGACAGGGGCCCGCAGTATTTT. This translates into CASRKDRGPQYF.

In this sample, this clonotype turned up many times. The V gene is TRBV7-2, the J gene TRBJ1-2; D perhaps matches TRBD1 (6 bases). V lost 3 bases and J 4 bases, leaving 15 bases between the germline ends. Germline values: CDR1 SGHTA, CDR2 FQGNSA. The CDR3 loop spans 15 amino acids. The CDR3 bases are TGTGCCAGCAGCTTGAGGGGGTTGGTTCCCTATGGCTACACCTTC. Translation: CASSLRGLVPYGYTF.

This clonotype has more than one count but fewer than ten. The gene calls are TRBV7-2 and TRBJ2-7; the D is unclear. The V end lost 2 bases, the J end lost 4 bases, and 9 bases lay between the germline ends. CDR1 and CDR2 from the germline V gene are SGHTA and FQGNSA. The CDR3 is made up of 13 amino acids. The CDR3 loop reads CASSLNSNYEQYF. CDR3 in DNA: TGTGCCAGCAGCTTAAACAGCAATTACGAGCAGTACTTC.

This clonotype has just a few counts. Here the CDR3 DNA reads TGCGCCAGCAGCTTGGAGGGACAGGGAAGGCCCCAGCATTTT. It encodes CASSLEGQGRPQHF. This chain uses TRBV5-1 with TRBJ1-5; 9 bases line up with TRBD1. Per germline, CDR1 SGHRS and CDR2 YFSETQ. The V gene end was trimmed by 0 bases and the J gene end by 9 bases; junction bases not matched to a gene: 4. The CDR3 has 14 amino acids.

V is TRBV6-6 and J is TRBJ2-3; D ambiguous. Trimming removed 4 bases at V and 0 bases at J, with 8 bases between. CDR1 is MNHNY, CDR2 SVGAGI, per germline (reference sequence). The CDR3 runs 14 residues. The CDR3 DNA reads TGTGCCAGCAGTTTTCCACAAAGCACAGATACGCAGTATTTT. Residues: CASSFPQSTDTQYF.

This clonotype is medium-sized by share. V and J are TRBV19 and TRBJ2-1, with TRBD2 matching over 7 bases. Germline-derived CDR1 and CDR2 are LNHDA and SQIVND (reference sequence). With V trimmed by 3 bases and J by 4 bases, 9 bases remained unmatched. The CDR3 covers 16 residues. This chain's CDR3 is CASSIGLAGRYNEQFF. CDR3 nucleotides: TGTGCCAGTAGTATCGGTTTAGCGGGCCGGTACAATGAGCAGTTCTTC.

As for this clonotype: A much larger clone sits a single nucleotide away, making a read error possible. The chain has TRBV7-8 and TRBJ2-7, with D maybe TRBD2 (5 bases). V dropped 4 bases and J dropped 6 bases, with 19 bases sitting between them. Germline V gene data show CDR1 as SGHVS and CDR2 as FQNEAQ. CDR3 size: 15 residues. CDR3 bases: TGTGCCAGCAGCTCGCCTAGCCAGGTCTACTGCGAGCAGTACTTC. It yields the protein CASSSPSQVYCEQYF.

The chain joins TRBV6-2 or TRBV6-3 to TRBJ1-1; no definite D call. Germline V gene sequence: CDR1 MNHEY, CDR2 SVGEGT. The V and J ends lost 1 base and 7 bases respectively, with 10 bases between them. This CDR3 has 13 residues. The CDR3 loop is CASSYLGQHEAFF. In nucleotides, the CDR3 is TGTGCCAGCAGTTACTTAGGGCAGCATGAAGCTTTCTTT.